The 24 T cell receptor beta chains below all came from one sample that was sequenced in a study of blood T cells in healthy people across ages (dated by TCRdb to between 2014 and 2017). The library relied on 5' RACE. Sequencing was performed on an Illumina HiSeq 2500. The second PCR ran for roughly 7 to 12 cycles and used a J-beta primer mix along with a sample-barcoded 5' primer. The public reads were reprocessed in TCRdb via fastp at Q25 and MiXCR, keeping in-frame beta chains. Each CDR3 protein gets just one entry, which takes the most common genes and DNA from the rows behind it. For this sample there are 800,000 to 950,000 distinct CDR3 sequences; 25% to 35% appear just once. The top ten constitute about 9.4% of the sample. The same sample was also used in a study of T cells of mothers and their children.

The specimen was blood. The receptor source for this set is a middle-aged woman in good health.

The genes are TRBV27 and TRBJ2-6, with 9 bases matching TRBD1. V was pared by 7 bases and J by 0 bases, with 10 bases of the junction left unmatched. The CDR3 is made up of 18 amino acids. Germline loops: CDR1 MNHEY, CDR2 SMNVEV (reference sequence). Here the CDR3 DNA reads TGTGCCAGCATTCTTACAGGGGGCCTTCTCTCTGGGGCCAACGTCCTGACTTTC. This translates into CASILTGGLLSGANVLTF.

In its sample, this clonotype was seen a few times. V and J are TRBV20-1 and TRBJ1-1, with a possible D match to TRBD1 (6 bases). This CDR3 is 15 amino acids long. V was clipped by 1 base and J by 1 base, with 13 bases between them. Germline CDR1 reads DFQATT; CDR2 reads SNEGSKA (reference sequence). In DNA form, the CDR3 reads TGCAGTGCTAGAGTACCGTGGGGGCGGAACACTGAAGCTTTCTTT. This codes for CSARVPWGRNTEAFF.

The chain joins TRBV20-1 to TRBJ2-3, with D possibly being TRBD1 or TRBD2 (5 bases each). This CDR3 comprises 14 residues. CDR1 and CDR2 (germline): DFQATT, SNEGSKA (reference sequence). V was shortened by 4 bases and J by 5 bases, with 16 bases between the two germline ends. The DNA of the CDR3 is TGCAGTGCTAAAAAACTAGGGGATTTAGATACGCAGTATTTT. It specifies CSAKKLGDLDTQYF.

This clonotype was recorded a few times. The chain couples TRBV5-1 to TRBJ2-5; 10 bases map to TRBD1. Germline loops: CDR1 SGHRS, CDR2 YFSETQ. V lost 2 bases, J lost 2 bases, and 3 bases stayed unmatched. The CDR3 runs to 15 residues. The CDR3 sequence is CASSFMGQGQETQYF. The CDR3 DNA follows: TGCGCCAGCAGCTTTATGGGACAGGGGCAAGAGACCCAGTACTTC. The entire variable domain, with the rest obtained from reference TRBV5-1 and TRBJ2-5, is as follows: KAGVTQTPRYLIKTRGQQVTLSCSPISGHRSVSWYQQTPGQGLQFLFEYFSETQRNKGNFPGRFSGRQFSNSRSEMNVSTLELGDSALYLCASSFMGQGQETQYFGPGTRLLVL.

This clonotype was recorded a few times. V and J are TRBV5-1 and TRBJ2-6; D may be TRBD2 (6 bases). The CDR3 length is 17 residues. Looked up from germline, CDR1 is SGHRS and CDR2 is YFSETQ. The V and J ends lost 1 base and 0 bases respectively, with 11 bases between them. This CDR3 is CASSLSLGGSGANVLTF. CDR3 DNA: TGCGCCAGCAGCTTGAGTCTGGGGGGCTCTGGGGCCAACGTCCTGACTTTC.

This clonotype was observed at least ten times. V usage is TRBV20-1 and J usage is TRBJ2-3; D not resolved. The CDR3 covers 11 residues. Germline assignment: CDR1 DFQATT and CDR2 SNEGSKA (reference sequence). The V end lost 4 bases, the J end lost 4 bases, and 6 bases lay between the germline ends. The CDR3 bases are TGCAGTGCTACTTTTGCAGATACGCAGTATTTT. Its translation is CSATFADTQYF.

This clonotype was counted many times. This CDR3 is CASSQGSTALGQYF. The CDR3 coding sequence is TGCGCCAGCAGCCAAGGTAGTACCGCTCTTGGGCAGTACTTC. This sequence joins TRBV4-1 and TRBJ2-7, with D uncertain. The CDR3 has 14 residues. Trimming pared 1 base from V and 9 bases from J, leaving 16 bases between. Germline lookup yields CDR1 MGHRA and CDR2 YSYEKL.

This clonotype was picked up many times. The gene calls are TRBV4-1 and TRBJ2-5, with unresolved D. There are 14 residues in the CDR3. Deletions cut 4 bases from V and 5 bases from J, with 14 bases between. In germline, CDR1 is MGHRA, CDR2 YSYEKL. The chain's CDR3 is CASSRIIVTETQYF. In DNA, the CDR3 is TGCGCCAGCAGCCGGATTATCGTTACGGAGACCCAGTACTTC.

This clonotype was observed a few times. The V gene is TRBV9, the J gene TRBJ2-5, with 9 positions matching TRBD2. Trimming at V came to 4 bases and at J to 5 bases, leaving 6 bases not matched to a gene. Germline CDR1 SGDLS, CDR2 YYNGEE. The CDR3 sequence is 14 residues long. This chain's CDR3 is CASSPQAGGETQYF. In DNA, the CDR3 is TGTGCCAGCAGCCCTCAGGCGGGGGGGGAGACCCAGTACTTC. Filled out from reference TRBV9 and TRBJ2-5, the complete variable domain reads DSGVTQTPKHLITATGQRVTLRCSPRSGDLSVYWYQQSLDQGLQFLIQYYNGEERAKGNILERFSAQQFPDLHSELNLSSLELGDSALYFCASSPQAGGETQYFGPGTRLLVL.

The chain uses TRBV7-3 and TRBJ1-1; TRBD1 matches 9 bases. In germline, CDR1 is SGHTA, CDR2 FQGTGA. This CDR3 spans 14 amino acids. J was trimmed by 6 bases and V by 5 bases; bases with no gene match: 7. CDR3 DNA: TGTGCCAGCAGCCCGGGACAGGGTGGCGCTGAAGCTTTCTTT. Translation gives CASSPGQGGAEAFF.

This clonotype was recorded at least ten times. Here the CDR3 reads CASSSQGNGYEQYF. CDR3 nucleotides: TGTGCCAGCAGCTCCCAGGGTAATGGGTACGAGCAGTACTTC. This chain links TRBV7-9 with TRBJ2-7, with D perhaps matching TRBD1 (5 bases). The CDR3 extends over 14 amino acids. The V gene's germline CDR1 is SEHNR and CDR2 FQNEAQ (reference sequence). V dropped 4 bases and J dropped 4 bases, with 14 bases sitting between them.

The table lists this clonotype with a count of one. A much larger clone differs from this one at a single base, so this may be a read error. The CDR3 nucleotides are TGCAGGGCTTGTCGACAGGGCGGTGAGCAGTTCTTC. It codes for CRACRQGGEQFF. The V gene is TRBV20-1, the J gene TRBJ2-1; 7 bases are a match to TRBD1. The CDR3 has 12 residues. Germline V gene sequence: CDR1 DFQATT, CDR2 SNEGSKA (reference sequence).

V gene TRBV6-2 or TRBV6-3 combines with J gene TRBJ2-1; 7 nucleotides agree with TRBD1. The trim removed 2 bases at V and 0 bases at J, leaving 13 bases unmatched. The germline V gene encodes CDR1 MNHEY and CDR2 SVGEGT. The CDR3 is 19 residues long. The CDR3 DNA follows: TGTGCCAGCAGTTACAGTCGGGACAGAGTCTCAAGCTCCTACAATGAGCAGTTCTTC. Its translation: CASSYSRDRVSSSYNEQFF.

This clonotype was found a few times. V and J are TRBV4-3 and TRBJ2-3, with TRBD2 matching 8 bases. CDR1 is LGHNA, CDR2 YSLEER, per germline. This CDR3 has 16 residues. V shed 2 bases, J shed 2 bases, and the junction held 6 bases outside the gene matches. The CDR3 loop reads CASSQLPGGDTDTQYF. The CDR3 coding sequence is TGCGCCAGCAGCCAACTTCCCGGGGGGGACACAGATACGCAGTATTTT.

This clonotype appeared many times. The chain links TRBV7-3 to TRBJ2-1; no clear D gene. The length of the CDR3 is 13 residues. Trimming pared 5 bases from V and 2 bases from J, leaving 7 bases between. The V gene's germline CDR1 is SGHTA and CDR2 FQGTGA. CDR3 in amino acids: CASSAAPYNEQFF. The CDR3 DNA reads TGTGCCAGCAGCGCAGCCCCCTACAATGAGCAGTTCTTC.

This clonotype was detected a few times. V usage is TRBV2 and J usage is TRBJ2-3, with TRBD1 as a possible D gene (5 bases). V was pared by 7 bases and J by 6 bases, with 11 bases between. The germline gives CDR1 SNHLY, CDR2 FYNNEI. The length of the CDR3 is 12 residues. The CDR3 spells CASKGLPDTQYF. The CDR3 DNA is TGTGCCAGCAAGGGGCTACCCGATACGCAGTATTTT.

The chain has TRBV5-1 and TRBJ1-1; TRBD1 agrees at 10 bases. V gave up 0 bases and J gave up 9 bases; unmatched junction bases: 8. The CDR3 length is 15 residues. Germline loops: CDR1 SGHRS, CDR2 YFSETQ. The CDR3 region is CASSLETGGLRKAFF. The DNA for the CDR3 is TGCGCCAGCAGCTTGGAGACAGGGGGCCTTCGAAAAGCTTTCTTT.

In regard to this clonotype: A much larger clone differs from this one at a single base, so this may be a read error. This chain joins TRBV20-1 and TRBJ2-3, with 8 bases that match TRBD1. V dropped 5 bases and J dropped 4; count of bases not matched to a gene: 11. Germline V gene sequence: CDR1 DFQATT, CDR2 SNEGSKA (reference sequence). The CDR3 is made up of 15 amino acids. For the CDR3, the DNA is TGCAGTGCTCGGAGCCAACAGGGGGTTGCAGATACGCAGTATTTT. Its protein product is CSARSQQGVADTQYF.

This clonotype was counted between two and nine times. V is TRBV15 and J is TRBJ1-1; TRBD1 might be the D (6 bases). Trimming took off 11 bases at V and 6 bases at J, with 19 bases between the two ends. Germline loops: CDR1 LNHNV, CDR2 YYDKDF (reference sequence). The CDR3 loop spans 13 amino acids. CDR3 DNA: TGTGCCTCCGGGGGGGCCCGACAGGCTGAAGCTTTCTTT. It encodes CASGGARQAEAFF.

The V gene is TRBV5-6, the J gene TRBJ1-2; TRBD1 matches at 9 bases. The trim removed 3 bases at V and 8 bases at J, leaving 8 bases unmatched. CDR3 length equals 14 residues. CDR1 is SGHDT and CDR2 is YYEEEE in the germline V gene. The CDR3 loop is CASSSRTGVVGYTF. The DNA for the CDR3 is TGTGCCAGCAGCTCCCGGACAGGGGTGGTGGGCTACACCTTC.

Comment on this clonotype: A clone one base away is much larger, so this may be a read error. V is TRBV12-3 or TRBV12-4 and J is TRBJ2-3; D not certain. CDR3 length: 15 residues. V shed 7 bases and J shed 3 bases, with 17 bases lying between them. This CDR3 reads CASTIRVRRTDTQYF. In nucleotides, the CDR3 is TGTGCCAGCACCATAAGGGTGAGGAGAACAGATACGCAGTATTTT.

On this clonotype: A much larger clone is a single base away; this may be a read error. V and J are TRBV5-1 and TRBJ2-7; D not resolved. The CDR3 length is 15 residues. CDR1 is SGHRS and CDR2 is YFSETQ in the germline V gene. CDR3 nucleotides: TGCGCCAGGAGCTTGGACCGACCAAAGACGGGCGAGCAGTACTTC. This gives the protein CARSLDRPKTGEQYF.

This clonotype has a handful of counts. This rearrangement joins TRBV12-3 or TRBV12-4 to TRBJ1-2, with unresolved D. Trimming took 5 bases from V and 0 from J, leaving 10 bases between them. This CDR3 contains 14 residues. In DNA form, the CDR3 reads TGTGCCAGCAGTCGGAACAACGCTAACTATGGCTACACCTTC. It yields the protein CASSRNNANYGYTF.

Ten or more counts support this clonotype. This CDR3 reads CASSRTSGGNEQFF. The CDR3 bases are TGTGCCAGCTCAAGGACTAGCGGGGGGAATGAGCAGTTCTTC. The chain employs TRBV18 and TRBJ2-1; 14 bases match TRBD2. This CDR3 is built from 14 residues. Germline lookup yields CDR1 KGHSH and CDR2 LQKENI. V dropped 5 bases and J dropped 7; count of bases not matched to a gene: 1.